Below, 3 T cell receptor beta chains from the same sample are listed, as sequenced in a study of early T cells in non-severe SARS-CoV-2 infection. TCRdb ran MiXCR on the 5' RACE reads and lists one entry per CDR3 protein. The sample records more than 30,000 distinct CDR3 sequences, 5.8% being singletons. The specimen sequenced was whole blood. The receptors derive from an adult who was a healthcare worker with PCR-confirmed SARS-CoV-2 infection or an uninfected control (not recorded which).

Concerning this clonotype itself: A clone one base away is much larger, so this may be a read error. J is TRBJ2-7 and V is TRBV11-2; either TRBD1 or TRBD2 may fit D (6 bases each). Between the trimmed V and J ends, which lost 0 bases and 4 bases, there was a span of 16 bases. Germline V gene data show CDR1 as SGHAT and CDR2 as FQNNGV. The CDR3 has 16 amino acids. The chain's CDR3 is CASSLESRGALYEQYF. In DNA, the CDR3 is TGTGCCAGCAGCTTAGAGTCAAGGGGGGCCCTTTACGAGCAGTACTTC.

This clonotype was seen ten or more times. This chain connects TRBV5-8 to TRBJ1-5; the match to TRBD1 covers 10 bases. Germline values: CDR1 SGHTS, CDR2 YDEGEE. Germline trimming cut 4 bases from V and 5 bases from J; bases unmatched to any gene: 6. The CDR3 is 15 amino acids. CDR3 sequence reads: CASSPGTGDDQPQHF. The CDR3 nucleotides read TGTGCCAGCAGCCCCGGGACAGGGGACGATCAGCCCCAGCATTTT.

The sample holds many counts of this clonotype. The chain combines TRBV7-2 with TRBJ2-5, with TRBD1 as a possible D gene (6 bases). The CDR3 spans 16 residues. Germline assignment: CDR1 SGHTA and CDR2 FQGNSA. Trimming took 1 base from V and 2 from J, leaving 14 bases between them. In nucleotides, the CDR3 is TGTGCCAGCAGCTTAGGGGCAGGGGTCTTACAAGAGACCCAGTACTTC. Translating it yields CASSLGAGVLQETQYF.